A single T cell receptor (beta chain) is shown here with its context. Assay: immunoSEQ multiplex PCR; the TCRdb copy retains only in-frame clones and omits some. Of 110,000 or so clones listed, roughly 84% are singletons. The source of the sample is a study of blood T cell repertoires in COVID-19. The overall study: Donors in the United States, Italy and Spain gave samples during acute or convalescent COVID-19. T cells, B-cell-depleted T cells, or PBMCs supplied cDNA or gDNA.

Trimming took off 7 bases at V and 1 base at J, with 20 bases between the two ends. The CDR3 consists of 17 residues. The germline V gene encodes CDR1 SGHDT and CDR2 YYEEEE. This chain links TRBV5-6 with TRBJ2-2, with a possible D match to TRBD2 (6 bases). The receptor's source is a woman in her 70s who had recovered from COVID-19. The specimen was peripheral blood. The CDR3 nucleotides are TGTGCCAGCGCGCCTCTCCGTTCGCGGGGGAACACCGGGGAGCTGTTTTTT. Encoded protein: CASAPLRSRGNTGELFF.